This TCR beta chain is drawn from a study of blood T cell repertoires in COVID-19. About the research overall: Sites in the United States, Italy and Spain provided acute and convalescent COVID-19 samples. Sample material is recorded as cDNA or gDNA derived from T cells, B-cell-depleted T cells, or PBMCs.

This CDR3 contains 15 residues. Trimming left V 0 bases short and J 4 bases short, with 11 bases between. Germline V gene sequence: CDR1 SGHRS, CDR2 YFSETQ. Authors' data handling: Counts of nucleated cells, estimated from reference gene primer amplification, were obtained. Only in-frame clones appear in the TCRdb table, and some are missing; sequencing was by immunoSEQ multiplex PCR. V and J calls and clone size come straight from that table; D and trimming were deduced from the DNA. The repertoire consists of 200,000 to 250,000 clones, with approximately 83% occurring once and the leading ten covering just over 3%.

This TCR was recovered from a woman in her twenties or thirties who had recovered from COVID-19. The specimen sequenced was peripheral blood. The V call is TRBV5-1, the J call TRBJ1-3; no reliable D call. The CDR3 DNA sequence: TGCGCCAGCAGCTTGGTGGGAGGGCCAGGAAACACCATATATTTT. As protein: CASSLVGGPGNTIYF.